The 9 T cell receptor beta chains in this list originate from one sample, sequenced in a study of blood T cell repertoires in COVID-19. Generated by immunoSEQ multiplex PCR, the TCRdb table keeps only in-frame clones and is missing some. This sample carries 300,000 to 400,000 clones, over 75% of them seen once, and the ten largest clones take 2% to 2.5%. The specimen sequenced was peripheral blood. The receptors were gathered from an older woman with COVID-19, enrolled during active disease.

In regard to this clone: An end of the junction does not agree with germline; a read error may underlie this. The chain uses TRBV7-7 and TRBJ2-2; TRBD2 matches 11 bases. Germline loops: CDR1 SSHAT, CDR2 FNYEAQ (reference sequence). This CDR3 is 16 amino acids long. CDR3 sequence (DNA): TGTGCTAGCAGCAATAGCGGGGGGGCGAACACCGGGGAGCTGTTTTTT. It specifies CASSNSGGANTGELFF.

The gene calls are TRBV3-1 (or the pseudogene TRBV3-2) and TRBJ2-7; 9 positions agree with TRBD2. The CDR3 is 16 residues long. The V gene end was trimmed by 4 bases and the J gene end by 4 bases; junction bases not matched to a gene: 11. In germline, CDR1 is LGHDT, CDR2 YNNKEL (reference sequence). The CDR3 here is CASSRRERGVEYEQYF. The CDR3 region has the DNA TGTGCCAGCAGCCGACGGGAGCGGGGGGTCGAATACGAGCAGTACTTC.

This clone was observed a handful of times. Written as DNA, the CDR3 is TGTGCCAGCAGCTTATCGGCAGCAGGGGGCGGAAGGGGCTACACCTTC. Translating it yields CASSLSAAGGGRGYTF. The V gene is TRBV7-2, the J gene TRBJ1-2; 8 nucleotides match TRBD1. The CDR3 is 16 amino acids. With 2 bases clipped from V and 8 bases from J, the junction kept 13 bases outside the gene matches. CDR1 and CDR2 from the germline V gene are SGHTA and FQGNSA.

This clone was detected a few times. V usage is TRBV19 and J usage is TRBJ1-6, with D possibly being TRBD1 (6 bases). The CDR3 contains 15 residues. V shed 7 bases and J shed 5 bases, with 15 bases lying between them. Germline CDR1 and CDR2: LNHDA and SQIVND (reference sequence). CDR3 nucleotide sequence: TGTGCCAGTACTTACCGGGCAGGGGATAATTCACCCCTCCACTTT. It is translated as CASTYRAGDNSPLHF.

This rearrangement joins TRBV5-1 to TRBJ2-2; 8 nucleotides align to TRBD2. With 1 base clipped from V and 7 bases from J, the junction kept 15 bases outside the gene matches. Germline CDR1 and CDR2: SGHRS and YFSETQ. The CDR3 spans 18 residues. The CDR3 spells CASSLPRGGTSAVGELFF. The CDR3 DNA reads TGCGCCAGCAGCTTGCCACGGGGAGGGACTAGTGCGGTCGGGGAGCTGTTTTTT. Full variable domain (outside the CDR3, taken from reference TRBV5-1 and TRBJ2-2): KAGVTQTPRYLIKTRGQQVTLSCSPISGHRSVSWYQQTPGQGLQFLFEYFSETQRNKGNFPGRFSGRQFSNSRSEMNVSTLELGDSALYLCASSLPRGGTSAVGELFFGEGSRLTVL.

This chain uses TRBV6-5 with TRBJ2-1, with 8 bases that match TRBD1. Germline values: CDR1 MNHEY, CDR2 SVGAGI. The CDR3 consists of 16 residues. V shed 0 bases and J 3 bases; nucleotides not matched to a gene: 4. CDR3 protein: CASSYSSGGHYNEQFF. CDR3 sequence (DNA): TGTGCCAGCAGTTACTCGTCAGGGGGCCACTACAATGAGCAGTTCTTC.

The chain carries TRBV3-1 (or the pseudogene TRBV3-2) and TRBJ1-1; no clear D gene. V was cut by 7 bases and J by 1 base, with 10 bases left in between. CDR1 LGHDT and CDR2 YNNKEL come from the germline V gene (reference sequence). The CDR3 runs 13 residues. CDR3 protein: CASTLGRNTEAFF. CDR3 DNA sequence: TGTGCCAGCACCCTTGGGCGGAACACTGAAGCTTTCTTT.

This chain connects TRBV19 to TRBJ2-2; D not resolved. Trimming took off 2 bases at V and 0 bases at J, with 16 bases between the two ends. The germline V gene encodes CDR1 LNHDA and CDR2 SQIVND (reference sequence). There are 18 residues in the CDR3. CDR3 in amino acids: CASSINFGSIPNTGELFF. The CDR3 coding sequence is TGTGCCAGTAGTATAAATTTTGGCAGTATACCGAACACCGGGGAGCTGTTTTTT.

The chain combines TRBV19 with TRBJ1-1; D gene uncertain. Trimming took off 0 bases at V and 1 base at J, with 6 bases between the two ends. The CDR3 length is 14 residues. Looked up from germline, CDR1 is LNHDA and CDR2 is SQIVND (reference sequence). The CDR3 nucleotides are TGTGCCAGTAGTATAGAAGTTAGGAACACTGAAGCTTTCTTT. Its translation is CASSIEVRNTEAFF.